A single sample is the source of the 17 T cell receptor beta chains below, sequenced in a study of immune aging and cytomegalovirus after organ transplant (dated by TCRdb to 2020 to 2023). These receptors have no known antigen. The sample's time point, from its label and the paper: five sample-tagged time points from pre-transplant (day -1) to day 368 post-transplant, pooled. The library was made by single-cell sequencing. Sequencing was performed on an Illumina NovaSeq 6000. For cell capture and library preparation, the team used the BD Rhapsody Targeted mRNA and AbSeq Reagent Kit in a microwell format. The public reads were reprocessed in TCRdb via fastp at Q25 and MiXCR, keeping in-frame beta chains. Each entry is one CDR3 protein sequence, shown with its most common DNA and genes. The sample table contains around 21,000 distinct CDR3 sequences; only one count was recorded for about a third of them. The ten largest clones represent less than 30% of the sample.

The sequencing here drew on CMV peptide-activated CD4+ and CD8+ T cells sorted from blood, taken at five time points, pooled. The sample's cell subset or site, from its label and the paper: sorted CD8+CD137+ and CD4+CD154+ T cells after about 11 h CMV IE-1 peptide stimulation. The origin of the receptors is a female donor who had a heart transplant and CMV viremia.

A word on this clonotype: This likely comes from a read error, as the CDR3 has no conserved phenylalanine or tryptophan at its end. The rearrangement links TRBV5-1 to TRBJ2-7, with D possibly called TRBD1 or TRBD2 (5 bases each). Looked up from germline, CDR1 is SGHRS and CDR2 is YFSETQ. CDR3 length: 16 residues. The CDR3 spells CAGSMTAGASSYEQYS. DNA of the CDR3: TGCGCCGGCAGCATGACCGCCGGGGCTAGCTCCTACGAGCAGTACTCC.

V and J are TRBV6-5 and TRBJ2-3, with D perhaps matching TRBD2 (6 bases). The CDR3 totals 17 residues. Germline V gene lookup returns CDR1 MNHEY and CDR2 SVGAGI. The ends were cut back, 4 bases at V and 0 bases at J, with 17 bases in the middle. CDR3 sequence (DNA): TGTGCCAGCAGTTCACCCCGCTCCCGGGGGAGCACAGATACGCAGTATTTT. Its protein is CASSSPRSRGSTDTQYF.

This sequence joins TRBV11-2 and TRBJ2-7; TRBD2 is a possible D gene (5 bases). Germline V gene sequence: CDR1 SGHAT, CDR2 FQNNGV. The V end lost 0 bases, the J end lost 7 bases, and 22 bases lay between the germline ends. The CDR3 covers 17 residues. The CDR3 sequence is CASSLDGERVAYLEQYF. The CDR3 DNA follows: TGTGCCAGCAGCTTAGACGGCGAGAGGGTTGCCTACTTGGAGCAGTACTTC.

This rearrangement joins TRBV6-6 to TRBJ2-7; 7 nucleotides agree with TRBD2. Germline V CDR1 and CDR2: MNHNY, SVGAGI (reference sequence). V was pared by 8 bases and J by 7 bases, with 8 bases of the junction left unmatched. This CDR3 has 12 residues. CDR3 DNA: TGTGCCAGCGGGACTACCTGGAGGGAGCAGTACTTC. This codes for CASGTTWREQYF.

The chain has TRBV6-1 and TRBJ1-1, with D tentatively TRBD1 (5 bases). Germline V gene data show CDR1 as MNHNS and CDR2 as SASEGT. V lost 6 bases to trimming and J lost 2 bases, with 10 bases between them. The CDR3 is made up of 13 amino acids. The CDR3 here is CASSQDTNTEAFF. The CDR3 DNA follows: TGTGCCAGCAGCCAGGACACAAACACTGAAGCTTTCTTT.

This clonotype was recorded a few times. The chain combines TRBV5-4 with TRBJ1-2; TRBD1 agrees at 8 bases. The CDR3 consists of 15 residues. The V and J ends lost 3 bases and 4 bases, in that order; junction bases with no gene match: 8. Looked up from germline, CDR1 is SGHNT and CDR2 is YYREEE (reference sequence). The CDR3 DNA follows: TGTGCCAGCAGCTCCTGGACAGGGCCTGTCTATGGCTACACCTTC. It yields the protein CASSSWTGPVYGYTF.

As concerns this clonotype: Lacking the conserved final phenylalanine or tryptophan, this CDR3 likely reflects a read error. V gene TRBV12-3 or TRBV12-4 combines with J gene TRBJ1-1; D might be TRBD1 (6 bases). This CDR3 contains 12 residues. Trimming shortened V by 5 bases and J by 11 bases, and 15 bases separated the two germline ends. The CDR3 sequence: CASSERTVEAFS. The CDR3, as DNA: TGTGCCAGCAGTGAAAGGACAGTTGAGGCTTTCTCC.

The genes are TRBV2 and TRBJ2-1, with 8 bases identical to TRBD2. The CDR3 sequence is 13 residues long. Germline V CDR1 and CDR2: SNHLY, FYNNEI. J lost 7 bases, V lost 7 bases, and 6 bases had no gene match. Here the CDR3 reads CASISGAPNEQFF. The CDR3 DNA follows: TGTGCCAGCATTAGCGGGGCCCCGAATGAGCAGTTCTTC.

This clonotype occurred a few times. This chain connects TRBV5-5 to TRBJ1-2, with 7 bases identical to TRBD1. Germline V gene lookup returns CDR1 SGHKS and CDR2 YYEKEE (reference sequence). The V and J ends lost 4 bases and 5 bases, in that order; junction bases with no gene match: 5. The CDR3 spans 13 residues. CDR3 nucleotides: TGTGCCAGCAGCGCAGGGACAGATTATGGCTACACCTTC. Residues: CASSAGTDYGYTF.

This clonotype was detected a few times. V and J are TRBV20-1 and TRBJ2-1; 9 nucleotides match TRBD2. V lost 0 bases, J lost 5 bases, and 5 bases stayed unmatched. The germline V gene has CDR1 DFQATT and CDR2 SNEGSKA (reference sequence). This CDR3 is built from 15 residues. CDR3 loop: CSARDNRGRDNEQFF. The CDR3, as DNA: TGCAGTGCTAGAGATAATCGCGGGAGGGACAATGAGCAGTTCTTC.

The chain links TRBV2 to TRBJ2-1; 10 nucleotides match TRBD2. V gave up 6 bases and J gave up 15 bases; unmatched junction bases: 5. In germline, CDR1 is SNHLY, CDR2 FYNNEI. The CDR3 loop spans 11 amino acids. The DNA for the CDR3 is TGTGCCAGCAGGAGTAGCGGGAGGTTGTTCTTC. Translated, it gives CASRSSGRLFF.

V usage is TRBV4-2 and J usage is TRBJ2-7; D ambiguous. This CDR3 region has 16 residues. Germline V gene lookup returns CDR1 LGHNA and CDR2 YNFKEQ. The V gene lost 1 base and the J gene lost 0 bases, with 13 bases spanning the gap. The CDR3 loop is CASSQGQTTTSYEQYF. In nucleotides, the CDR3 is TGTGCCAGCAGCCAAGGCCAGACAACCACCTCCTACGAGCAGTACTTC.

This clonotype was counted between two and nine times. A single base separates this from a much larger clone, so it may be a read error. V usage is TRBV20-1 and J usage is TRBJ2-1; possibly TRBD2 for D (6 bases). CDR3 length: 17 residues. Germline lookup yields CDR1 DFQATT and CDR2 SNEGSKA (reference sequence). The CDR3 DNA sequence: TGCAGTGTTAGAGTCCGCCTACTAGCCGGCTCATACAATGAGCAGTTCTTC. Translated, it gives CSVRVRLLAGSYNEQFF.

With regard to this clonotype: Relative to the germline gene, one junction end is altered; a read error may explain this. CDR3 sequence: CCARGLAGFNEQFF. CDR3 sequence (DNA): TGCTGTGCCAGGGGCCTAGCGGGATTCAATGAGCAGTTCTTC. The rearrangement links TRBV20-1 to TRBJ2-1, with 9 bases that match TRBD2. Germline-derived CDR1 and CDR2 are DFQATT and SNEGSKA (reference sequence). The CDR3 has 14 amino acids.

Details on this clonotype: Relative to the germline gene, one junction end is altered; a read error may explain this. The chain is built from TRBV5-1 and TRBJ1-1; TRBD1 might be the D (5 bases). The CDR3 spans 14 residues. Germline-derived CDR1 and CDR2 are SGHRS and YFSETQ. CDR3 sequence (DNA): TGCGCCAGCAGCTTGCGAGCTGGGACGGCCGAAGCCCTCTTT. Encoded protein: CASSLRAGTAEALF.

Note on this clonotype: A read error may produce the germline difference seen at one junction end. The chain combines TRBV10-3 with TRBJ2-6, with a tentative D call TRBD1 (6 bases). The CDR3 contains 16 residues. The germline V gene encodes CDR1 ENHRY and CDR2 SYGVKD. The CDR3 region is CAISERTASGVNVLTF. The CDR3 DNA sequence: TGTGCCATCAGTGAGCGGACAGCCTCTGGGGTCAACGTCCTGACTTTC.

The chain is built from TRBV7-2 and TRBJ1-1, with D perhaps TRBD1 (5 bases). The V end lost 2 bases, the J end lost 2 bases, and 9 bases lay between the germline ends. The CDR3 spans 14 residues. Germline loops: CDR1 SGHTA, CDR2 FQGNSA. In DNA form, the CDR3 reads TGTGCCAGCAGCTTAAGCAGGGCCAACACTGAAGCTTTCTTT. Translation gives CASSLSRANTEAFF.